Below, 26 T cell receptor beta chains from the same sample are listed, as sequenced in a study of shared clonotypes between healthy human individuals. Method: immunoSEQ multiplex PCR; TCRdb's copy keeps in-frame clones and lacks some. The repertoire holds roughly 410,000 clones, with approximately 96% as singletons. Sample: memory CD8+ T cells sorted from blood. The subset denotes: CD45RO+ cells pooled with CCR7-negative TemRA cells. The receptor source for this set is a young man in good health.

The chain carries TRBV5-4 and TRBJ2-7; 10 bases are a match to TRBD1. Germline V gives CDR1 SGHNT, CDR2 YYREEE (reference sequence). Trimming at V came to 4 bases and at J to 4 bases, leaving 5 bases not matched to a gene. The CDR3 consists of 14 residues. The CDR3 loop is CASSIRQGAYEQYF. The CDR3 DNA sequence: TGTGCCAGCAGCATCCGACAGGGGGCTTACGAGCAGTACTTC. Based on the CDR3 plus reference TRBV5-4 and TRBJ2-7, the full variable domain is ETGVTQSPTHLIKTRGQQVTLRCSSQSGHNTVSWYQQALGQGPQFIFQYYREEENGRGNFPPRFSGLQFPNYSSELNVNALELDDSALYLCASSIRQGAYEQYFGPGTRLTVT.

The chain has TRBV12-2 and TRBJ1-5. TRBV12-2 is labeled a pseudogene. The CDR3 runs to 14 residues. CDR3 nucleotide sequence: TGTGCAAGTCGCTCCATTTGGAGCAATCAGCCCCAGCATTTT. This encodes CASRSIWSNQPQHF.

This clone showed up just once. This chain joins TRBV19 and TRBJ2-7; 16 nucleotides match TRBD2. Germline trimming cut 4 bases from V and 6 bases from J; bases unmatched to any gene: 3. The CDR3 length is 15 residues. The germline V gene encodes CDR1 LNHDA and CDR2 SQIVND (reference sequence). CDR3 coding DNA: TGTGCCAGTAGTACCGGGACTAGCGGGAGGGCCGAGCAGTACTTC. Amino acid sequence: CASSTGTSGRAEQYF.

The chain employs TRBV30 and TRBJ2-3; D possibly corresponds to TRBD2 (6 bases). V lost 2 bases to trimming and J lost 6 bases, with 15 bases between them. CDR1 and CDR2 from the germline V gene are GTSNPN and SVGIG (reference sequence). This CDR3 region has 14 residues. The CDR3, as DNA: TGTGCCTGGAGTAACCAGCCGGGGAGGGATACGCAGTATTTT. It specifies CAWSNQPGRDTQYF.

The CDR3 region has the DNA TGTGCCAGCAGTTACTTTCAGGGACAGTTGTTCGGCTACACCTTC. As protein: CASSYFQGQLFGYTF. This chain joins TRBV6-5 and TRBJ1-2; TRBD1 aligns across 7 bases. Germline CDR1 is MNHEY and CDR2 is SVGAGI. The V gene end was trimmed by 1 base and the J gene end by 8 bases; junction bases not matched to a gene: 10. The CDR3 spans 15 residues.

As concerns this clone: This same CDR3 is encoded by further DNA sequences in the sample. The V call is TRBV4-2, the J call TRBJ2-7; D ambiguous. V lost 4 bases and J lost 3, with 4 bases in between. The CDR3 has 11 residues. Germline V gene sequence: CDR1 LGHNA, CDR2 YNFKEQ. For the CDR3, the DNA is TGTGCCAGCAGCCCCGGCTACGAGCAGTACTTC. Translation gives CASSPGYEQYF.

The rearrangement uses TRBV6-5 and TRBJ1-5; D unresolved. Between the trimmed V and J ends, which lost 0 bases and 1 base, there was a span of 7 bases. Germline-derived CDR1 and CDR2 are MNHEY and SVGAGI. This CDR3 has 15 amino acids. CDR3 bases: TGTGCCAGCAGTTACTCGACTGTCAGCAATCAGCCCCAGCATTTT. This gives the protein CASSYSTVSNQPQHF.

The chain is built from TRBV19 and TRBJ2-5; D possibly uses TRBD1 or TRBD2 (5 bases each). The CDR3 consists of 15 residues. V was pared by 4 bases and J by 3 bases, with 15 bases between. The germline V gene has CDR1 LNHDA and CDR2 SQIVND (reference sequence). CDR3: CASSKTRGGKETQYF. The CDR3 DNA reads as TGTGCCAGTAGTAAAACTAGGGGCGGCAAAGAGACCCAGTACTTC.

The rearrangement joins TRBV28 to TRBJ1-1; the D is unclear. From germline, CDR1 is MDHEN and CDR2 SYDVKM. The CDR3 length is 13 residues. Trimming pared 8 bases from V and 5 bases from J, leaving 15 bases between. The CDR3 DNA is TGTGCCAGCGCAACTAACGCGGAGACTGAAGCTTTCTTT. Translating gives CASATNAETEAFF. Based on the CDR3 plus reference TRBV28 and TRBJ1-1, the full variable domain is DVKVTQSSRYLVKRTGEKVFLECVQDMDHENMFWYRQDPGLGLRLIYFSYDVKMKEKGDIPEGYSVSREKKERFSLILESASTNQTSMYLCASATNAETEAFFGQGTRLTVV.

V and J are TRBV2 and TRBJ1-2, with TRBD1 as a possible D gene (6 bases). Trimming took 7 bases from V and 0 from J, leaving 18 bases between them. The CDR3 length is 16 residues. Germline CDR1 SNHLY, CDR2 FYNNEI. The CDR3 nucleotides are TGTGCCAGCATAATATTCGTGGGGGCTACTAACTATGGCTACACCTTC. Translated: CASIIFVGATNYGYTF.

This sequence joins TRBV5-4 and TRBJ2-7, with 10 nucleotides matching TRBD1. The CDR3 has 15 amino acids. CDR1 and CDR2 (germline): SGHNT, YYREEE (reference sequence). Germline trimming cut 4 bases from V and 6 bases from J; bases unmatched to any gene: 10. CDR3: CASSLSGTGVSEQYF. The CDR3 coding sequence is TGTGCCAGCAGCCTATCCGGGACAGGGGTATCCGAGCAGTACTTC.

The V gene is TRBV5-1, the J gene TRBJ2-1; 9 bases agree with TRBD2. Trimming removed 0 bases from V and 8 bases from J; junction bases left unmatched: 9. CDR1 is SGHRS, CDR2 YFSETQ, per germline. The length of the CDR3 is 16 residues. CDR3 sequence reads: CASSLALSGSNYEQFF. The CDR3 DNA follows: TGCGCCAGCAGCTTGGCCCTTAGCGGGAGTAACTATGAGCAGTTCTTC.

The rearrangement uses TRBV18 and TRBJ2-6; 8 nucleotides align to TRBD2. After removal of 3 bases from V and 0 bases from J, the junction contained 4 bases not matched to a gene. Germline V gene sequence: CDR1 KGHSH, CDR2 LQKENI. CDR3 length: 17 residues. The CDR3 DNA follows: TGTGCCAGCTCACCGGTAGCGGGAATCTCTGGGGCCAACGTCCTGACTTTC. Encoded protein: CASSPVAGISGANVLTF.

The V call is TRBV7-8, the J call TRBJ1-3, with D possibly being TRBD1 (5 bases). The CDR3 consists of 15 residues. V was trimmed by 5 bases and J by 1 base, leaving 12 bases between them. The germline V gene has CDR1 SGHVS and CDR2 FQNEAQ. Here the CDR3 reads CASSRAQGSGNTIYF. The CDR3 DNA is TGTGCCAGCAGCAGGGCGCAGGGATCTGGAAACACCATATATTTT.

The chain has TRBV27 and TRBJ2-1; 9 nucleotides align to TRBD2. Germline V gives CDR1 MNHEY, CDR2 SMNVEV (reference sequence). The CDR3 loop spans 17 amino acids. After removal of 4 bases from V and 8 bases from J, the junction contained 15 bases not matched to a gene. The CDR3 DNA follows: TGTGCCAGCAGTTCCGCGGCGTTGGGACTAGCCGGGCATGAGCAGTTCTTC. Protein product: CASSSAALGLAGHEQFF.

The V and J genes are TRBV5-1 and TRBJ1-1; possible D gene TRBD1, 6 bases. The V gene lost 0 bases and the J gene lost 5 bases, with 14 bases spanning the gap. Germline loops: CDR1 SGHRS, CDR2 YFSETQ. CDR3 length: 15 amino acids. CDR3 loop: CASSLELGGLTEAFF. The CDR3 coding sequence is TGCGCCAGCAGCTTGGAGTTAGGGGGTTTGACTGAAGCTTTCTTT.

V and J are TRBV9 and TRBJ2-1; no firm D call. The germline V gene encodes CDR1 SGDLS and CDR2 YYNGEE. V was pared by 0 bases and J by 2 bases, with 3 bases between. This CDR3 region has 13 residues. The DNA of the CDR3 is TGTGCCAGCAGCGTAGACACCTACAATGAGCAGTTCTTC. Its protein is CASSVDTYNEQFF.

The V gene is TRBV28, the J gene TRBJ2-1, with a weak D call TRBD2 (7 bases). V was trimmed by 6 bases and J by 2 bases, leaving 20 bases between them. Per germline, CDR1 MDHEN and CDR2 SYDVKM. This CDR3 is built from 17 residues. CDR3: CASRGGGTLAAYNEQFF. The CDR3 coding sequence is TGTGCCAGCAGGGGAGGGGGGACTTTAGCGGCCTACAATGAGCAGTTCTTC.

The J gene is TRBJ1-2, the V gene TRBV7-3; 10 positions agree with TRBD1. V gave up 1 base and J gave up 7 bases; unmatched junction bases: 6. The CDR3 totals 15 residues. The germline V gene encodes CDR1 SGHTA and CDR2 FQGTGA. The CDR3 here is CASSLKPGQGLGYTF. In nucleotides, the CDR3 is TGTGCCAGCAGCTTAAAACCGGGACAGGGGCTTGGCTACACCTTC.

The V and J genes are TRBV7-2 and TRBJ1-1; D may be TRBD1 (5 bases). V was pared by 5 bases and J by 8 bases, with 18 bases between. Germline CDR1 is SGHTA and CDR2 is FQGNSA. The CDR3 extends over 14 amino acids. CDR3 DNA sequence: TGTGCCAGCAGCCCCGGAAACAGGCGTGGGGAAGCTTTCTTT. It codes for CASSPGNRRGEAFF.

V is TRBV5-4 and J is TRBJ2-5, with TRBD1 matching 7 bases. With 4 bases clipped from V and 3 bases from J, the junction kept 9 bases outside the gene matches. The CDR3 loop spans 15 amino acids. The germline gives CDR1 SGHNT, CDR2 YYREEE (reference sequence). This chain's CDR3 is CASSRRAGTEETQYF. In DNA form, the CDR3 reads TGTGCCAGCAGCCGTAGGGCCGGGACAGAAGAGACCCAGTACTTC.

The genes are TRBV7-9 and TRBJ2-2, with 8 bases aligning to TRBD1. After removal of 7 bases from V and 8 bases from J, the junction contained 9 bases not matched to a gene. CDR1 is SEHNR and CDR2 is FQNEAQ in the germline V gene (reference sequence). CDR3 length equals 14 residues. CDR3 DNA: TGTGCCAGCACCCGGACAGGGTCGGCAGGGGAGCTGTTTTTT. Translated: CASTRTGSAGELFF.

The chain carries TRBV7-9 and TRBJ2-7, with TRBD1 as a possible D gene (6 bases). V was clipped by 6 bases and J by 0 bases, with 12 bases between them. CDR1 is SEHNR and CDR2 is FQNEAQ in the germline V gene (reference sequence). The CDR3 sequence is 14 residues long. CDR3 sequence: CASSPGTSSYEQYF. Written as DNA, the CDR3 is TGTGCCAGCAGTCCCGGGACATCCTCCTACGAGCAGTACTTC.

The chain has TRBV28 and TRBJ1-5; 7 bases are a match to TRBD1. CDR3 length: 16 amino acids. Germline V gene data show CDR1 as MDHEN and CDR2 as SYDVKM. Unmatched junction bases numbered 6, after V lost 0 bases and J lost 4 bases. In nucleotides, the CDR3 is TGTGCCAGCAGTTTATGGAGGGACAGACAAAATCAGCCCCAGCATTTT. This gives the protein CASSLWRDRQNQPQHF.

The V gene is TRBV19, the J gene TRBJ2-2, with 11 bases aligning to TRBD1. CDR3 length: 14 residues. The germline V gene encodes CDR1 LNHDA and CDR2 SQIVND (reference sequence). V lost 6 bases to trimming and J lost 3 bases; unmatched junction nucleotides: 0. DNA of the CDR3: TGTGCCAGTAGGGGACAGGGGGACACCGGGGAGCTGTTTTTT. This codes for CASRGQGDTGELFF. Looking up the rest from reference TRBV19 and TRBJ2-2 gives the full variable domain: DGGITQSPKYLFRKEGQNVTLSCEQNLNHDAMYWYRQDPGQGLRLIYYSQIVNDFQKGDIAEGYSVSREKKESFPLTVTSAQKNPTAFYLCASRGQGDTGELFFGEGSRLTVL.

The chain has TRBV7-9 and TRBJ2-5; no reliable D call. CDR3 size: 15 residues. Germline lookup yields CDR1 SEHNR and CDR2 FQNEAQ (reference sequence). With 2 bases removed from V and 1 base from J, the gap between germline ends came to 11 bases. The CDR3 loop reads CASSLTDGRQETQYF. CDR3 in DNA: TGTGCCAGCAGCTTAACAGACGGACGCCAAGAGACCCAGTACTTC.